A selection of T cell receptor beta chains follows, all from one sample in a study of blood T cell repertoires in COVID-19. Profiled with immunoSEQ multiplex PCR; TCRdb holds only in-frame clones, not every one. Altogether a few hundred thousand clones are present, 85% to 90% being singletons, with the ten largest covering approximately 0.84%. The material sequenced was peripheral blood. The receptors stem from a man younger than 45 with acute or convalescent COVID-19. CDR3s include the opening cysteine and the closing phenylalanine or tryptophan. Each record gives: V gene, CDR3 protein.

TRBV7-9 CASRGTGGNNSPLHF
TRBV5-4 CASSPLDRAEGEKLFF
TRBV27 CASSPRVYNSPLHF
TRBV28 CASKNLRGGAGELFF
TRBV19 CASRQVSNTEAFF
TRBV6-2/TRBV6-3 CASSYSTLRFMGYTF
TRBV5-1 CASKPLTGSEEKLFF
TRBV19 CASSISATGKGEQYF
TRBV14 CASRRNLQDTEAFF
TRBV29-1 CSARTGYNQPQHF
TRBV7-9 CASSLGLDYGYTF
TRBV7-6 CATRQGLNSPLHF
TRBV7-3 CASSLPGGEQFF
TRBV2 CASSDKTGGTTYEQYF
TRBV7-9 CASSPGVAETQYF
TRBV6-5 CASSRTSGNYNEQFF
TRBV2 CASRSRGRTDTQYF
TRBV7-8 CASSFRDRGSPQHF
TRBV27 CASATQNTQGGYGYTF
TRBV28 CASRPERGPNTEAFF